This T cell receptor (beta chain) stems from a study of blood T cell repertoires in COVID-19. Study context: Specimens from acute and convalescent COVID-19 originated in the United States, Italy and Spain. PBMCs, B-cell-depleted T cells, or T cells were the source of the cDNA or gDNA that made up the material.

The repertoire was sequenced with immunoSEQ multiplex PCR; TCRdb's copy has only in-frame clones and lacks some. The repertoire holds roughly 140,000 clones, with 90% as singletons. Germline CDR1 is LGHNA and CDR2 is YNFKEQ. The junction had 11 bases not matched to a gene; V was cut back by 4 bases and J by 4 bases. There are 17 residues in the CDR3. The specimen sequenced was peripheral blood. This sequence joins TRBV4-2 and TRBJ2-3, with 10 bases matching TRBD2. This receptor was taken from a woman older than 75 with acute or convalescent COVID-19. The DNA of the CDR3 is TGTGCCAGCAGCCGAGTTTTAGCGGGGGGAATGTCAGATACGCAGTATTTT. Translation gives CASSRVLAGGMSDTQYF.